What follows are 18 T cell receptor beta chains derived from one specimen sequenced in a study of blood T cell repertoires in COVID-19. Using immunoSEQ multiplex PCR, the repertoire was profiled, and TCRdb retains in-frame clones only, with some absent. Among some 120,000 clones listed, approximately 90% were seen once. The sequenced sample consisted of peripheral blood. Every receptor here comes from a human donor in a cohort sampled during active COVID-19.

The J gene is TRBJ2-1, the V gene TRBV28; possible D gene TRBD1, 5 bases. CDR3 size: 11 residues. Germline values: CDR1 MDHEN, CDR2 SYDVKM. V lost 2 bases, J lost 11 bases, and 7 bases lay in between. CDR3 residues: CASSLRGKQFF. For the CDR3, the DNA is TGTGCCAGCAGTTTAAGGGGAAAGCAGTTCTTC.

This rearrangement joins TRBV10-1 to TRBJ1-1; D is uncertain. Germline V gives CDR1 WNHNN, CDR2 SYGVQD (reference sequence). Between the trimmed V and J ends, which lost 1 base and 2 bases, there was a span of 8 bases. The CDR3 is 14 residues long. This chain's CDR3 is CASSEYLINTEAFF. The CDR3 nucleotides are TGCGCCAGCAGTGAGTACCTAATAAACACTGAAGCTTTCTTT.

The genes are TRBV9 and TRBJ2-1, with 7 bases fitting TRBD2. Germline V CDR1 and CDR2: SGDLS, YYNGEE. The J segment lost 0 bases and the V segment lost 0 bases, leaving 3 bases of the junction unmatched. This CDR3 has 16 amino acids. CDR3 amino acids: CASSVEGGSSYNEQFF. The CDR3 DNA reads as TGTGCCAGCAGCGTAGAGGGAGGGAGCTCCTACAATGAGCAGTTCTTC.

The chain uses TRBV7-8 and TRBJ2-1, with TRBD2 matching 11 bases. This CDR3 has 15 residues. The V segment lost 5 bases and the J segment 14 bases; nucleotides outside the gene matches: 14. Germline CDR1 SGHVS, CDR2 FQNEAQ. For the CDR3, the DNA is TGTGCCAGCAGCCCAACCTCGGGGGGACTAGCGGACGAGTTCTTC. Translation gives CASSPTSGGLADEFF.

In the case of this clone: The germline gene is not matched at one end of the junction; a read error may be the cause. The chain is built from TRBV7-7 and TRBJ2-1, with TRBD1 as a possible D gene (6 bases). CDR3 size: 13 residues. Germline V gives CDR1 SSHAT, CDR2 FNYEAQ (reference sequence). The CDR3 is CASSIRDTHEQFF. The CDR3 DNA sequence: TGTGCTAGCAGCATCCGGGACACTCATGAGCAGTTCTTC.

The V call is TRBV30, the J call TRBJ2-1, with 8 bases aligning to TRBD2. The J segment lost 2 bases and the V segment lost 3 bases, leaving 9 bases of the junction unmatched. This CDR3 is built from 16 residues. In germline, CDR1 is GTSNPN, CDR2 SVGIG (reference sequence). This chain's CDR3 is CAWSLPGGRTYNEQFF. CDR3 DNA: TGTGCCTGGAGCCTTCCGGGGGGGCGAACCTACAATGAGCAGTTCTTC.

The chain uses TRBV6-4 and TRBJ2-1; TRBD2 matches 9 bases. The CDR3 totals 12 residues. The V segment lost 3 bases and the J segment 15 bases; nucleotides outside the gene matches: 6. Germline lookup yields CDR1 MRHNA and CDR2 SNTAGT. The DNA of the CDR3 is TGTGCCAGCAGTGAATCCGGGACTAGCTTGTTCTTC. This encodes CASSESGTSLFF.

The gene calls are TRBV3-1 (or the pseudogene TRBV3-2) and TRBJ1-4; D is possibly TRBD1 (5 bases). Germline V gene data show CDR1 as LGHDT and CDR2 as YNNKEL (reference sequence). The V end was cut by 0 bases, the J end by 16 bases, with 18 bases between. This CDR3 spans 14 amino acids. The CDR3 bases are TGTGCCAGCAGCCAAGACTCCCGGGGGGGTTTCAGGTTTTTT. As protein: CASSQDSRGGFRFF.

The J gene is TRBJ2-7, the V gene TRBV28; 11 bases line up with TRBD1. The junction had 3 bases not matched to a gene; V was cut back by 5 bases and J by 3 bases. CDR3 length equals 14 residues. CDR1 is MDHEN, CDR2 SYDVKM, per germline. DNA for the CDR3: TGTGCCAGCAGTCCCGGGACAGGGGGCTACGAGCAGTACTTC. It codes for CASSPGTGGYEQYF. The whole variable domain, filled in from reference TRBV28 and TRBJ2-7, reads DVKVTQSSRYLVKRTGEKVFLECVQDMDHENMFWYRQDPGLGLRLIYFSYDVKMKEKGDIPEGYSVSREKKERFSLILESASTNQTSMYLCASSPGTGGYEQYFGPGTRLTVT.

The rearrangement links TRBV29-1 to TRBJ2-3; 14 positions agree with TRBD2. Germline V CDR1 and CDR2: SQVTM, ANQGSEA. This CDR3 comprises 16 residues. V lost 6 bases, J lost 2 bases, and 7 bases stayed unmatched. Written as DNA, the CDR3 is TGCAGCGTGGGGGTGACTAGCGGGAGGGCCACAGATACGCAGTATTTT. It yields the protein CSVGVTSGRATDTQYF.

V and J are TRBV15 and TRBJ1-1, with a weak D call TRBD1 (6 bases). V dropped 5 bases and J dropped 5 bases, with 18 bases sitting between them. The CDR3 is 15 residues long. Germline loops: CDR1 LNHNV, CDR2 YYDKDF (reference sequence). CDR3 sequence: CATSSKWGGLTEAFF. The CDR3 region has the DNA TGTGCCACCAGCTCAAAATGGGGGGGGCTGACTGAAGCTTTCTTT.

The chain links TRBV10-3 to TRBJ2-1; TRBD2 agrees at 10 bases. The CDR3 consists of 17 residues. Germline CDR1 is ENHRY and CDR2 is SYGVKD. The junction had 9 bases not matched to a gene; V was cut back by 7 bases and J by 0 bases. The CDR3 is CAINKREGRGSYNEQFF. The CDR3 nucleotides read TGTGCCATCAATAAGCGGGAGGGCCGGGGCTCCTACAATGAGCAGTTCTTC.

V and J are TRBV12-3 or TRBV12-4 and TRBJ1-1; D may be TRBD1 (5 bases). The ends were cut back, 6 bases at V and 4 bases at J, with 12 bases in the middle. The CDR3 covers 13 residues. The CDR3: CASSSTGGTEAFF. The DNA for the CDR3 is TGTGCCAGCAGCTCTACCGGGGGCACTGAAGCTTTCTTT.

V and J are TRBV5-8 and TRBJ2-1, with TRBD1 identical over 12 bases. V shed 2 bases and J 9 bases; nucleotides not matched to a gene: 12. CDR1 is SGHTS and CDR2 is YDEGEE in the germline V gene. The CDR3 loop spans 17 amino acids. The CDR3 sequence: CASSLPSGTGGHGEQFF. The CDR3 coding sequence is TGTGCCAGCAGCTTACCCTCCGGGACAGGGGGCCACGGTGAGCAGTTCTTC. The whole variable domain, filled in from reference TRBV5-8 and TRBJ2-1, reads EAGVTQSPTHLIKTRGQQATLRCSPISGHTSVYWYQQALGLGLQFLLWYDEGEERNRGNFPPRFSGRQFPNYSSELNVNALELEDSALYLCASSLPSGTGGHGEQFFGPGTRLTVL.

The V call is TRBV5-1, the J call TRBJ2-7; 8 bases match TRBD1. The J segment lost 4 bases and the V segment lost 0 bases, leaving 6 bases of the junction unmatched. CDR1 and CDR2 (germline): SGHRS, YFSETQ. The CDR3 extends over 15 amino acids. The CDR3 here is CASSLGGQDSYEQYF. The CDR3, as DNA: TGCGCCAGCAGCTTGGGGGGACAGGATTCTTACGAGCAGTACTTC.

This chain uses TRBV27 with TRBJ1-2; D may be TRBD1 (5 bases). CDR3 size: 13 residues. V dropped 2 bases and J dropped 6 bases, with 10 bases sitting between them. Germline CDR1 is MNHEY and CDR2 is SMNVEV (reference sequence). CDR3 in amino acids: CASSLGGGNGYTF. CDR3 nucleotide sequence: TGTGCCAGCAGTTTAGGGGGAGGCAATGGCTACACCTTC.

This rearrangement joins TRBV27 to TRBJ2-2, with TRBD1 matching 7 bases. The CDR3 length is 16 residues. Germline V gene lookup returns CDR1 MNHEY and CDR2 SMNVEV (reference sequence). The V and J ends lost 5 bases and 2 bases, in that order; junction bases with no gene match: 8. Here the CDR3 reads CASSPAGTENTGELFF. The CDR3 DNA reads TGTGCCAGCAGTCCCGCCGGGACAGAAAACACCGGGGAGCTGTTTTTT.

This clone was detected once. CDR3 sequence: CASRGQDVYEQYF. CDR3 DNA sequence: TGTGCCAGCAGGGGACAGGATGTATACGAGCAGTACTTC. The rearrangement uses TRBV6-5 and TRBJ2-7, with 8 bases lining up with TRBD1. Germline trimming cut 6 bases from V and 4 bases from J; bases unmatched to any gene: 5. Germline values: CDR1 MNHEY, CDR2 SVGAGI. The CDR3 contains 13 residues.